This T cell receptor (beta chain) was profiled in a study of T cells in Graves' hyperthyroidism and ophthalmopathy. In the case of this clonotype: The junction differs from germline at one of its ends, possibly a read error.

The length of the CDR3 is 11 residues. RNA transcripts were the template for amplifying TCR beta CDR3 regions. HTBI primers were the set used in a first-round RT-PCR of the TCR CDR3. MiXCR was run by TCRdb on the multiplex PCR reads, yielding one entry per CDR3 protein. The table records roughly 710,000 distinct CDR3 sequences, roughly a third of them present only once. If no ophthalmopathy progression occurred within 18 months, Graves' hyperthyroidism was stable. Hyperthyroidism was newly diagnosed in patients aged 18 to 65 (duration under 2 months). Sequencing used blood. The chain recombines TRBV12-3 or TRBV12-4 with TRBJ1-1, with D uncertain. This receptor was obtained from a woman aged 40 to 55 with Graves' hyperthyroidism. The CDR3 DNA reads TGTGCCAACAGTTACCTCACTGAAGCTTTCTTT. This codes for CANSYLTEAFF.